What follows are 8 T cell receptor beta chains derived from one specimen sequenced in a study of spatial heterogeneity in lung cancer. A single record per CDR3 protein comes from TCRdb applying MiXCR to the 5' RACE reads. The table shows 25,000 or so distinct CDR3 sequences, with less than 5.5% occurring only once. This sample's time point: sample taken at primary tumor resection. Whole RNA was taken from tumor, nontumor lung or frozen PBMC; it was then sequenced unsorted. The sample consisted of PBMCs, taken at surgery. The origin of the receptors is a male donor with early-stage non-small cell lung cancer.

By its share, this clonotype is medium-sized (0.01 to 0.1%). The chain links TRBV5-1 to TRBJ2-7; 7 bases agree with TRBD1. In germline, CDR1 is SGHRS, CDR2 YFSETQ. The CDR3 sequence is 15 residues long. V lost 5 bases and J lost 0; bases outside the gene matches: 8. CDR3 in amino acids: CASSLYRGASYEQYF. Here the CDR3 DNA reads TGCGCCAGCAGTCTCTACAGGGGAGCCTCCTACGAGCAGTACTTC.

This clonotype has at least ten counts. This chain joins TRBV19 and TRBJ2-2; the match to TRBD2 covers 10 bases. V shed 8 bases and J 0 bases; nucleotides not matched to a gene: 3. Germline V CDR1 and CDR2: LNHDA, SQIVND (reference sequence). The CDR3 spans 15 residues. The CDR3 loop is CASWSGGANTGELFF. The CDR3 nucleotides read TGTGCCAGTTGGAGCGGGGGGGCGAACACCGGGGAGCTGTTTTTT.

This clonotype was counted ten times or more. The genes are TRBV3-1 and TRBJ2-1; D unresolved. V was pared by 1 base and J by 4 bases, with 11 bases between. CDR3 length: 15 amino acids. CDR1 and CDR2 (germline): LGHDT, YNNKEL (reference sequence). Written as DNA, the CDR3 is TGTGCCAGCAGCCAAGGACAAGAGTTTTACAATGAGCAGTTCTTC. It specifies CASSQGQEFYNEQFF.

This clonotype appeared many times. V gene TRBV28 combines with J gene TRBJ1-6; TRBD1 matches 7 bases. Germline loops: CDR1 MDHEN, CDR2 SYDVKM. V lost 8 bases to trimming and J lost 9 bases; unmatched junction nucleotides: 10. CDR3 length equals 14 residues. The CDR3 is CASRDSGVGSPLHF. The CDR3 nucleotides are TGTGCCAGCCGGGACAGTGGGGTGGGTTCACCCCTCCACTTT. The full variable domain, in which reference TRBV28 and TRBJ1-6 provide the parts outside the CDR3, is DVKVTQSSRYLVKRTGEKVFLECVQDMDHENMFWYRQDPGLGLRLIYFSYDVKMKEKGDIPEGYSVSREKKERFSLILESASTNQTSMYLCASRDSGVGSPLHFGNGTRLTVT.

In this sample, this clonotype is medium-sized (0.01 to 0.1%). The chain carries TRBV11-2 and TRBJ2-1; D call uncertain. CDR3 length equals 14 residues. The germline CDR1 and CDR2 sequences are SGHAT and FQNNGV. The V end lost 4 bases, the J end lost 4 bases, and 11 bases lay between the germline ends. The CDR3 region is CASSSRRRYNEQFF. The CDR3 region has the DNA TGTGCCAGCAGCTCTAGAAGACGGTACAATGAGCAGTTCTTC.

This clonotype was observed at least ten times. The rearrangement links TRBV7-9 to TRBJ2-1, with D possibly being TRBD2 (6 bases). The CDR3 runs 12 residues. CDR1 SEHNR and CDR2 FQNEAQ come from the germline V gene (reference sequence). The CDR3 coding sequence is TGTGTAGGGCGGGATAGAGACAATGAGCAGTTCTTC. This translates into CVGRDRDNEQFF.

This clonotype was detected many times. The rearrangement joins TRBV3-1 to TRBJ1-2; possible D gene TRBD1, 5 bases. Germline CDR1 LGHDT, CDR2 YNNKEL (reference sequence). There are 14 residues in the CDR3. The ends were cut back, 0 bases at V and 5 bases at J, with 10 bases in the middle. CDR3 sequence reads: CASSQDGGWYGYTF. The CDR3 region has the DNA TGTGCCAGCAGCCAAGATGGGGGATGGTATGGCTACACCTTC.

This clonotype is medium-sized within its sample. The CDR3, as DNA: TGTGCCAGCCAAACCCCAGGGGGGGTCACTGAAGCTTTCTTT. It translates to CASQTPGGVTEAFF. The chain has TRBV6-2 or TRBV6-3 and TRBJ1-1, with 7 bases that match TRBD1. This CDR3 region has 14 residues. The trim removed 8 bases at V and 4 bases at J, leaving 10 bases unmatched. Germline V CDR1 and CDR2: MNHEY, SVGEGT.